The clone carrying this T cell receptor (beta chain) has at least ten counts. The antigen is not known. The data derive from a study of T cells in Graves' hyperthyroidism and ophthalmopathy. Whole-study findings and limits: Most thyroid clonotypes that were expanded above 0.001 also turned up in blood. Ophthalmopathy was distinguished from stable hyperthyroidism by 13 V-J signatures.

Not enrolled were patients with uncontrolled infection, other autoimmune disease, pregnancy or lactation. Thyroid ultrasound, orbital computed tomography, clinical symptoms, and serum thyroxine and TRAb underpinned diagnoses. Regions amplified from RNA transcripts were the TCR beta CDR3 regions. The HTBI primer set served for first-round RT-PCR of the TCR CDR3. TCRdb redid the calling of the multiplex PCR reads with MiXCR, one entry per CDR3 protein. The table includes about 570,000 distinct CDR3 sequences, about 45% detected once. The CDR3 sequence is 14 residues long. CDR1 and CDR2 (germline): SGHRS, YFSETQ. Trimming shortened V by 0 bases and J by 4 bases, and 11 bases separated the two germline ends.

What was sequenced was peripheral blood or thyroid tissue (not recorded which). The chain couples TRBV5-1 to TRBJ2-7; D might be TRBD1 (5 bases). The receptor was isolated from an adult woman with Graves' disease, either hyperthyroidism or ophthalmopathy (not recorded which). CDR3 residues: CASSLGQGVYEQYF. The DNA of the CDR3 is TGCGCCAGCAGCTTGGGGCAGGGTGTTTACGAGCAGTACTTC.